The next 27 T cell receptor beta chains were all read from a single sample in a study of shared clonotypes between healthy human individuals. Selected positively for CCR7 and CD45RO-negative, naive CD8 cells excluded terminally differentiated effector memory CD45RA+ cells. Libraries were prepared by immunoSEQ multiplex PCR; TCRdb keeps only in-frame clonotypes and omits some of them. In the table there are around 2,000,000 clones, roughly 91% of which are singletons. Sequenced input: naive CD8+ T cells from PBMCs. The receptor source for this set is a man younger than 35 in good health. Some clones in this sample may be carry-over from other donors' samples.

The chain links TRBV28 to TRBJ1-1; D unresolved. The CDR3 has 15 residues. V gave up 5 bases and J gave up 6 bases, with 19 bases separating them. Germline CDR1 and CDR2: MDHEN and SYDVKM. CDR3 nucleotides: TGTGCCAGCAGTCCGGACGGCGAGAGGTTCGCTGAAGCTTTCTTT. It encodes CASSPDGERFAEAFF.

The J gene is TRBJ1-3, the V gene TRBV9; 7 bases match TRBD1. This CDR3 contains 16 residues. V lost 4 bases, J lost 3 bases, and 10 bases stayed unmatched. The germline V gene has CDR1 SGDLS and CDR2 YYNGEE. The CDR3: CASSSRQGSVGNTIYF. The CDR3 region has the DNA TGTGCCAGCAGCAGCCGACAGGGATCGGTTGGAAACACCATATATTTT. Full variable domain (outside the CDR3, taken from reference TRBV9 and TRBJ1-3): DSGVTQTPKHLITATGQRVTLRCSPRSGDLSVYWYQQSLDQGLQFLIQYYNGEERAKGNILERFSAQQFPDLHSELNLSSLELGDSALYFCASSSRQGSVGNTIYFGEGSWLTVV.

The genes are TRBV9 and TRBJ1-5, with 7 nucleotides matching TRBD1. The V and J ends lost 4 bases and 6 bases, in that order; junction bases with no gene match: 10. CDR3 length equals 15 residues. CDR1 and CDR2 (germline): SGDLS, YYNGEE. As DNA, the CDR3 is TGTGCCAGCAGCCCCTCCGGCAGGGGGGGTCAGCCCCAGCATTTT. Its translation: CASSPSGRGGQPQHF.

J is TRBJ1-2 and V is TRBV28; no firm D call. V was shortened by 1 base and J by 8 bases, with 11 bases between the two germline ends. The CDR3 is 13 residues long. Germline V gene lookup returns CDR1 MDHEN and CDR2 SYDVKM. The CDR3 sequence is CASSLSWIDGYTF. In DNA form, the CDR3 reads TGTGCCAGCAGTTTATCCTGGATAGACGGCTACACCTTC.

The gene calls are TRBV27 and TRBJ2-1; 7 nucleotides match TRBD2. The CDR3 runs to 15 residues. Trimming took 5 bases from V and 2 from J; bases not matched to a gene: 6. Germline values: CDR1 MNHEY, CDR2 SMNVEV (reference sequence). The CDR3 nucleotides read TGTGCCAGCAGTCGACTAGCCCCAACCTACAATGAGCAGTTCTTC. This sequence encodes CASSRLAPTYNEQFF.

The sample holds a few counts of this clone. The same CDR3 can be traced to other DNA sequences in this sample. V gene TRBV7-9 combines with J gene TRBJ2-2; D not certain. Germline CDR1 is SEHNR and CDR2 is FQNEAQ (reference sequence). The ends were cut back, 5 bases at V and 8 bases at J, with 6 bases in the middle. The CDR3 is 11 residues long. CDR3 sequence reads: CASSLIGELFF. In DNA form, the CDR3 reads TGTGCCAGCAGCCTCATTGGGGAGCTGTTTTTT.

The chain joins TRBV7-9 to TRBJ2-2; 11 bases map to TRBD2. This CDR3 has 18 amino acids. J was trimmed by 4 bases and V by 3 bases; bases with no gene match: 10. CDR1 SEHNR and CDR2 FQNEAQ come from the germline V gene (reference sequence). The CDR3 region has the DNA TGTGCCAGCAGCTTGAAATTAGCGGGAGGGCCGGCCACCGGGGAGCTGTTTTTT. Its translation: CASSLKLAGGPATGELFF.

The chain carries TRBV18 and TRBJ2-5; the D is unclear. The CDR3 has 15 amino acids. The V gene lost 2 bases and the J gene lost 2 bases, with 12 bases spanning the gap. CDR1 KGHSH and CDR2 LQKENI come from the germline V gene. CDR3 DNA: TGTGCCAGCTCACCAGTGCGGACCAAACAAGAGACCCAGTACTTC. Protein: CASSPVRTKQETQYF.

V gene TRBV7-9 combines with J gene TRBJ1-4; no clear D gene. Trimming cost V 5 bases and J 5 bases, with 12 bases left between them. CDR1 is SEHNR, CDR2 FQNEAQ, per germline (reference sequence). This CDR3 contains 14 residues. CDR3: CASSNPRPNEKLFF. CDR3 nucleotide sequence: TGTGCCAGCAGCAATCCTAGACCGAATGAAAAACTGTTTTTT.

Note on this clone: Other DNA sequences from this sample encode an identical CDR3 as well. V and J are TRBV7-9 and TRBJ2-7; TRBD1 matches 7 bases. With 3 bases clipped from V and 3 bases from J, the junction kept 5 bases outside the gene matches. CDR1 and CDR2 (germline): SEHNR, FQNEAQ (reference sequence). This CDR3 contains 14 residues. The CDR3 region has the DNA TGTGCCAGCAGCTTGGTGGGGACAGTCTACGAGCAGTACTTC. This gives the protein CASSLVGTVYEQYF. Full variable domain (remainder filled in from reference TRBV7-9 and TRBJ2-7): DTGVSQNPRHKITKRGQNVTFRCDPISEHNRLYWYRQTLGQGPEFLTYFQNEAQLEKSRLLSDRFSAERPKGSFSTLEIQRTEQGDSAMYLCASSLVGTVYEQYFGPGTRLTVT.

The gene calls are TRBV7-9 and TRBJ2-3; D ambiguous. This CDR3 contains 14 residues. The V gene's germline CDR1 is SEHNR and CDR2 FQNEAQ (reference sequence). V dropped 4 bases and J dropped 2 bases, with 10 bases sitting between them. The CDR3 loop reads CASSSTMYTDTQYF. Here the CDR3 DNA reads TGTGCCAGCAGCTCGACGATGTACACAGATACGCAGTATTTT.

Written as DNA, the CDR3 is TGTGCCAGCAGTTACTGGACGGATATTAACACTGAAGCTTTCTTT. It yields the protein CASSYWTDINTEAFF. The J gene is TRBJ1-1, the V gene TRBV6-6; no definite D call. The CDR3 length is 15 residues. CDR1 and CDR2 from the germline V gene are MNHNY and SVGAGI (reference sequence). Trimming took 1 base from V and 2 from J, leaving 11 bases between them.

Remarks on this clone: The identical CDR3 is also encoded by other nucleotide sequences in the sample. The J gene is TRBJ2-2, the V gene TRBV29-1; 9 nucleotides agree with TRBD1. The length of the CDR3 is 13 residues. J gave up 3 bases and V 7 bases, and 3 bases lay outside the gene matches. CDR1 and CDR2 (germline): SQVTM, ANQGSEA. CDR3 bases: TGCAGCGCAAGACAGGGGGACACCGGGGAGCTGTTTTTT. Residues: CSARQGDTGELFF.

The chain joins TRBV4-3 to TRBJ1-2; D not resolved. The V and J ends lost 0 bases and 6 bases respectively, with 8 bases between them. There are 13 residues in the CDR3. In germline, CDR1 is LGHNA, CDR2 YSLEER. The CDR3 loop reads CASSQDNLNGYTF. CDR3 sequence (DNA): TGCGCCAGCAGCCAAGATAATCTTAATGGCTACACCTTC.

As concerns this clone: This specimen includes other DNA sequences encoding the same CDR3. The chain carries TRBV29-1 and TRBJ2-7, with 8 nucleotides matching TRBD1. Germline V gene lookup returns CDR1 SQVTM and CDR2 ANQGSEA. V gave up 6 bases and J gave up 0 bases; unmatched junction bases: 7. CDR3 size: 14 residues. CDR3 amino acids: CSVPGQGSSYEQYF. In DNA form, the CDR3 reads TGCAGCGTCCCCGGACAGGGAAGCTCCTACGAGCAGTACTTC.

J is TRBJ2-7 and V is TRBV27; TRBD2 aligns across 8 bases. The J segment lost 2 bases and the V segment lost 3 bases, leaving 15 bases of the junction unmatched. There are 18 residues in the CDR3. Germline V gene data show CDR1 as MNHEY and CDR2 as SMNVEV (reference sequence). CDR3 sequence: CASSFWIAGPMGPYEQYF. Here the CDR3 DNA reads TGTGCCAGCAGTTTTTGGATAGCGGGGCCCATGGGGCCCTACGAGCAGTACTTC.

This sequence joins TRBV5-8 and TRBJ1-2; no definite D call. CDR1 and CDR2 from the germline V gene are SGHTS and YDEGEE. The ends were cut back, 1 base at V and 8 bases at J, with 9 bases in the middle. The CDR3 is made up of 12 amino acids. CDR3 amino acids: CASSLLAAGYTF. The CDR3 bases are TGTGCCAGCAGCTTGTTAGCTGCAGGCTACACCTTC.

The chain joins TRBV5-1 to TRBJ2-7, with D perhaps TRBD1 or TRBD2 (5 bases each). The CDR3 covers 16 residues. Trimming cost V 0 bases and J 6 bases, with 19 bases left between them. Germline V lookup: CDR1 SGHRS, CDR2 YFSETQ. The CDR3 nucleotides read TGCGCCAGCAGCTTGGTCCTATCGGGACGTGTGAGCGAGCAGTACTTC. It translates to CASSLVLSGRVSEQYF.

The genes are TRBV19 and TRBJ2-1; the match to TRBD2 covers 7 bases. J was trimmed by 6 bases and V by 4 bases; bases with no gene match: 6. Germline V lookup: CDR1 LNHDA, CDR2 SQIVND (reference sequence). This CDR3 is built from 14 residues. CDR3 sequence (DNA): TGTGCCAGTAGTAGGGCGGGAGCCGGCAATGAGCAGTTCTTC. It is translated as CASSRAGAGNEQFF.

J is TRBJ2-7 and V is TRBV4-2, with D hard to call. Trimming took 1 base from V and 6 from J, leaving 25 bases between them. CDR3 length: 18 amino acids. Germline values: CDR1 LGHNA, CDR2 YNFKEQ. The CDR3 DNA is TGTGCCAGCAGCCAAGCAGCCGGGTATGGAATAACGTACTCCGAGCAGTACTTC. It codes for CASSQAAGYGITYSEQYF.

The chain has TRBV29-1 and TRBJ1-2; the D gene is possibly TRBD1 (6 bases). CDR3 size: 13 residues. With 3 bases removed from V and 7 bases from J, the gap between germline ends came to 15 bases. Per the germline V gene, CDR1 is SQVTM and CDR2 is ANQGSEA. The CDR3 protein is CSVDIGGPGGYTF. For the CDR3, the DNA is TGCAGCGTTGATATAGGGGGGCCTGGTGGCTACACCTTC.

This chain connects TRBV5-8 to TRBJ1-1; D not resolved. Trimming removed 0 bases at V and 1 base at J, with 7 bases between. CDR1 SGHTS and CDR2 YDEGEE come from the germline V gene. The CDR3 is 14 residues long. The CDR3 DNA reads as TGTGCCAGCAGCTTGGAACGGGGGAACACTGAAGCTTTCTTT. Encoded protein: CASSLERGNTEAFF.

The chain couples TRBV15 to TRBJ1-2; 7 bases line up with TRBD1. CDR1 and CDR2 from the germline V gene are LNHNV and YYDKDF (reference sequence). J gave up 5 bases and V 4 bases, and 7 bases lay outside the gene matches. This CDR3 region has 14 residues. CDR3 residues: CATSIRGYGYGYTF. The CDR3 region has the DNA TGTGCCACCAGCATCAGGGGGTATGGGTATGGCTACACCTTC.

This clone appeared once. The chain employs TRBV5-1 and TRBJ1-1, with D unresolved. The germline V gene has CDR1 SGHRS and CDR2 YFSETQ. The length of the CDR3 is 11 residues. Trimming shortened V by 5 bases and J by 8 bases, and 10 bases separated the two germline ends. CDR3: CASRKGPEAFF. The DNA for the CDR3 is TGCGCCAGCAGAAAGGGCCCCGAAGCTTTCTTT.

This rearrangement joins TRBV28 to TRBJ1-1; D unresolved. The V gene lost 6 bases and the J gene lost 11 bases, with 16 bases spanning the gap. Germline CDR1 and CDR2: MDHEN and SYDVKM. The CDR3 sequence is 12 residues long. The CDR3 protein is CASSSNSLQAFF. The CDR3, as DNA: TGTGCCAGCAGCAGTAACAGCCTACAGGCTTTCTTT.

This clone has a single count. The chain joins TRBV13 to TRBJ1-5; TRBD1 aligns across 9 bases. Germline CDR1 reads PRHDT; CDR2 reads FYEKMQ (reference sequence). CDR3 length: 16 residues. V dropped 2 bases and J dropped 7; count of bases not matched to a gene: 9. CDR3 in amino acids: CASSLTLGQGGQPQHF. The CDR3 DNA follows: TGTGCCAGCAGCTTAACCTTGGGACAGGGTGGACAGCCCCAGCATTTT.

The V gene is TRBV28, the J gene TRBJ1-3; 7 nucleotides line up with TRBD1. V was pared by 3 bases and J by 1 base, with 24 bases of the junction left unmatched. This CDR3 is 22 amino acids long. The germline CDR1 and CDR2 sequences are MDHEN and SYDVKM. CDR3 nucleotide sequence: TGTGCCAGCAGTTTTTTTTCAGTCGGATATCGGACCCAGGGGGTTTCTGGAAACACCATATATTTT. Amino acids: CASSFFSVGYRTQGVSGNTIYF.